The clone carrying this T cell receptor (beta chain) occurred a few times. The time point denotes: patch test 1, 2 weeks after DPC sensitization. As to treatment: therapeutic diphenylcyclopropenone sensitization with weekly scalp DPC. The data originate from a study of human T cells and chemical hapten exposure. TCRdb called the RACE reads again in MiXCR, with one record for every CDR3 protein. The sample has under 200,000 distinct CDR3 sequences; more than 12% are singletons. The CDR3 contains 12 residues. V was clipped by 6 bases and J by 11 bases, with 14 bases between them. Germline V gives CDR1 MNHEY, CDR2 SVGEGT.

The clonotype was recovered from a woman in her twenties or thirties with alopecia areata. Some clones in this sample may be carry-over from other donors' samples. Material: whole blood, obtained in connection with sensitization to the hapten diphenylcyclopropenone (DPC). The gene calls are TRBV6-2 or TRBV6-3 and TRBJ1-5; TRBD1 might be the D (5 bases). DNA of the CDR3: TGTGCCAGCAGCACCGGGACCGCAGCCCAGCATTTT. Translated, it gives CASSTGTAAQHF.